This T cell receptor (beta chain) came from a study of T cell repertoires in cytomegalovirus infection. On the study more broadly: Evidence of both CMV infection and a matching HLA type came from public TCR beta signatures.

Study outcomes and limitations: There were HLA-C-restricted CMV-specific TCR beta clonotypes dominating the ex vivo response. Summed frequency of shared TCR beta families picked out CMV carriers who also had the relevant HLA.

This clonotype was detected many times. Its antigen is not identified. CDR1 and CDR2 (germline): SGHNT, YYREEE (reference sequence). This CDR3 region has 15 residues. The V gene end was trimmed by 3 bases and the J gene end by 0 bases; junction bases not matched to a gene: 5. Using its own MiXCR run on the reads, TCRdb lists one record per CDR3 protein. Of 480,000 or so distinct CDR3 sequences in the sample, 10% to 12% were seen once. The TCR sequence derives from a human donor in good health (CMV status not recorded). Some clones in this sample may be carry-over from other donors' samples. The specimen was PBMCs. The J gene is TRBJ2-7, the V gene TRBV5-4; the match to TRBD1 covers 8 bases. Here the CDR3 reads CASSSDRGVSYEQYF. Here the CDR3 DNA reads TGTGCCAGCAGCTCCGACAGGGGTGTCTCCTACGAGCAGTACTTC.